Listed below are T cell receptor beta chains from one sample, sequenced in a study of blood T cell repertoires in COVID-19. The repertoire was sequenced with immunoSEQ multiplex PCR; TCRdb's copy has only in-frame clones and lacks some. The top ten hold 4.1% of the sample, which has just under 20,000 clones, approximately 95% seen once. Sequenced sample: peripheral blood. The receptors stem from a woman between 50 and 59 years old with active COVID-19. Each CDR3 is given with its conserved first and last residue. Size tells how often a clone was seen (once, few, many) or the class of an expanded clone, and some rows leave it out.

len,abundance,v_gene,CDR3aa
14,NA,TRBV28,CASGLSERVYEQYF
15,NA,TRBV7-3,CASSFSGPNTGELFF
18,NA,TRBV21-1,CASSRGLAGGGAKNIQYF
12,NA,TRBV6-5,CASTTGNQPQHF
18,once,TRBV9,CASSVAQSTSGGDNEQFF
14,NA,TRBV7-3,CASSSGQSNNEQFF
15,NA,TRBV19,CASRTPGGESQPQHF
15,NA,TRBV19,CASSLRDRANQPQHF
13,NA,TRBV18,CASSPGLNGEQYF
14,NA,TRBV10-2,CATTSGNVYNEQFF
14,NA,TRBV10-1,CASSKQGFGYEQYF
15,NA,TRBV19,CASSTRDRGTYEQYF
13,NA,TRBV5-1,CASSLEGQETQYF
15,NA,TRBV28,CASTSVKGLYTEAFF
14,NA,TRBV5-1,CASSPLAGAHEQYF
14,NA,TRBV29-1,CSVVTSGSSDTQYF
14,NA,TRBV15,CATSRDLLREKLFF
13,NA,TRBV30,CASRDYLNNEQFF
13,once,TRBV18,CASSPQRAEEAFF
15,NA,TRBV5-1,CASSLVSGDLGTQYF
14,NA,TRBV5-4,CASSLSQGGYGYTF
15,NA,TRBV5-5,CASSFVPVANYGYTF
12,NA,TRBV5-1,CASSSDTDTQYF
14,NA,TRBV3-1/TRBV3-2,CASSQGQGTQPQHF
13,NA,TRBV2,CAIHRGGNTEAFF
17,NA,TRBV7-9,CASTIRRGQGDYNEQFF
17,NA,TRBV11-2,CASSLASGSSLGYEQYF
16,medium-sized,TRBV19,CASIASSGTHYNEQFF
13,NA,TRBV10-2,CASSGEGWTEAFF
14,NA,TRBV7-9,CASSLTRDLETQYF
15,NA,TRBV2,CASNRQATNTGELFF
16,NA,TRBV7-9,CASSLIGTGVIGEQYF
14,NA,TRBV6-5,CASRPTGSNYGYTF
13,NA,TRBV19,CASSQRTGDEQFF
14,NA,TRBV19,CASSTGQANYGYTF
17,NA,TRBV5-4,CASSSGLTGQAYNEQFF
14,NA,TRBV19,CASSSQTNTGELFF
15,NA,TRBV29-1,CSVKHSGRPEVTQYF